This TCR beta chain is drawn from a study of vaccination and CD4 T cells after COVID-19. About the research overall: In culture, cells were exposed to overlapping spike peptides from SARS-CoV-2, HCoV-NL63, HCoV-OC43 and HCoV-229E.

On this clonotype: Antigen unknown.

Noted treatment: roughly ten-day PBMC culture with coronavirus spike peptide pools or control peptides (ViraFEST assay). V lost 1 base and J lost 5; bases outside the gene matches: 7. The CDR3 runs 14 residues. Germline lookup yields CDR1 DFQATT and CDR2 SNEGSKA (reference sequence). The Oncomine TCR Beta short-read assay was applied to DNA of cultured CD4+ T cells. TCRdb re-called the PCR reads with MiXCR, one entry per CDR3 protein. Seen here are approximately 24,000 distinct CDR3 sequences, around 69% observed once, and the top ten hold 20% to 25%. The chain is built from TRBV20-1 and TRBJ2-7; 8 bases line up with TRBD2. The source was CD4+ T cells from blood, cultured in vitro, collected after SARS-CoV-2 vaccination. The receptor was isolated from a human donor who received a COVID-19 vaccine. The DNA of the CDR3 is TGCAGTGCTAGAGGACTAGCGATCATCCACGAGCAGTACTTC. Amino acid sequence: CSARGLAIIHEQYF.